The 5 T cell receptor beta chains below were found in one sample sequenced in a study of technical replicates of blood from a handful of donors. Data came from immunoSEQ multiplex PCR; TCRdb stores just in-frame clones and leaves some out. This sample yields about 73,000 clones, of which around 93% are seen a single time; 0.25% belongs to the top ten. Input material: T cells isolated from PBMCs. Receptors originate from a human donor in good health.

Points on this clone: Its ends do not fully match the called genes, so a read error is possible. The CDR3 is CASSLDGDYEQYF. CDR3 nucleotide sequence: TGTGCCAGCAGCCTAGACGGGGACTACGAGCAGTACTTC. The chain has TRBV11-3 and TRBJ2-7; D may be TRBD2 (5 bases). This CDR3 region has 13 residues. CDR1 and CDR2 (germline): SGHNT, YENEEA.

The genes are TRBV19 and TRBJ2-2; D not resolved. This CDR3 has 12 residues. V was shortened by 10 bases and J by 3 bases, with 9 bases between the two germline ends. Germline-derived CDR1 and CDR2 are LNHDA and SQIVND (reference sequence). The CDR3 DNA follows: TGTGCCACAAGCCGAGACACCGGGGAGCTGTTTTTT. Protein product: CATSRDTGELFF.

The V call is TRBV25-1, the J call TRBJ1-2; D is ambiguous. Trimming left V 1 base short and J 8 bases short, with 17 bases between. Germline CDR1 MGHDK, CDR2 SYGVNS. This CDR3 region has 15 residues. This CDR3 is CASSESGNTVRGYTF. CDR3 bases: TGTGCCAGCAGTGAATCCGGCAACACGGTGAGGGGCTACACCTTC.

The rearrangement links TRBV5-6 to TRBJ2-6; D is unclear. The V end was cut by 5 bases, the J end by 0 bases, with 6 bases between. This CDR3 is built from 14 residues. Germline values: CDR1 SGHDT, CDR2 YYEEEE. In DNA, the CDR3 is TGTGCCAGCAGAGCGAGCTCTGGGGCCAACGTCCTGACTTTC. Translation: CASRASSGANVLTF.

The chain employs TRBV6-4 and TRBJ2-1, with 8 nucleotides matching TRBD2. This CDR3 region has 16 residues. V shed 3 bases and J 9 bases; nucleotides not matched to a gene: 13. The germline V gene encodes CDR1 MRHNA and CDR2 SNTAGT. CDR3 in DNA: TGTGCCAGCAGTGAAGTTCCGAGCGGGAGCGGGGGTGAGCAGTTCTTC. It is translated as CASSEVPSGSGGEQFF.